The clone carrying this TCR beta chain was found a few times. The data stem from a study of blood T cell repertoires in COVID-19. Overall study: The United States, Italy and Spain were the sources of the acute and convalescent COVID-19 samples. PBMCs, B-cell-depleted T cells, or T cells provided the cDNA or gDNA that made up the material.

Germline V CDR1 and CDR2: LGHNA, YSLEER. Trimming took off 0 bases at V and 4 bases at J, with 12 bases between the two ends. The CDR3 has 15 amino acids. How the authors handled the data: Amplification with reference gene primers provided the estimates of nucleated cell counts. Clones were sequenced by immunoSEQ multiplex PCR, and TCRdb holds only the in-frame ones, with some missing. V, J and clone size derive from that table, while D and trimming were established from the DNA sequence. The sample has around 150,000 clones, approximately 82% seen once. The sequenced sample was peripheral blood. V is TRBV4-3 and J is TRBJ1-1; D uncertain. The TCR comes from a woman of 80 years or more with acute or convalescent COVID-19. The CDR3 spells CASSQDAGWGTEAFF. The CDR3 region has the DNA TGCGCCAGCAGCCAAGATGCGGGCTGGGGCACTGAAGCTTTCTTT.